This entry features one TCR beta chain sequence. Its antigen remains unidentified. With 60 Vbeta and 13 Jbeta primers, the PCR was carried out. Profiling relied on immunoSEQ multiplex PCR, and the TCRdb table lists in-frame clones only, not all of them. Found here are approximately 100,000 clones, roughly 70% of them singletons; the top ten hold over 2%. V was pared by 5 bases and J by 4 bases, with 19 bases between. The CDR3 has 16 amino acids. Germline CDR1 SEHNR, CDR2 FQNEAQ (reference sequence). This sample was taken from a study of cytomegalovirus exposure and HLA in healthy donors. Overall study results and limits: According to the study, some 160 TCR beta chains were cytomegalovirus-associated. Later analysis suggested most CMV-associated TCR beta chains were HLA-restricted.

The TCR was taken from a man aged 45-65 years in good health and CMV-seronegative. The V and J genes are TRBV7-9 and TRBJ2-3, with D maybe TRBD2 (6 bases). The specimen was PBMCs. CDR3 nucleotide sequence: TGTGCCAGCAGCCGCAAAACAACCGGAGGGGCAGATACGCAGTATTTT. The encoded protein is CASSRKTTGGADTQYF. Drawing the rest from reference TRBV7-9 and TRBJ2-3, the complete variable domain is DTGVSQNPRHKITKRGQNVTFRCDPISEHNRLYWYRQTLGQGPEFLTYFQNEAQLEKSRLLSDRFSAERPKGSFSTLEIQRTEQGDSAMYLCASSRKTTGGADTQYFGPGTRLTVL.